This T cell receptor (beta chain) is drawn from a study of a mutant IDH1 vaccine in newly diagnosed glioma (dated by TCRdb to about 2021). Background on the whole study: Vaccination began 4-6 weeks after radiotherapy alone, or alongside temozolomide cycles in the chemotherapy-containing groups. Longitudinal TCRB deep sequencing was done for about two dozen treated patients, wherever samples were available for exploratory analyses. Before enrollment, most patients had been given radiochemotherapy with temozolomide as standard therapy, while the rest had received either radiotherapy alone or temozolomide alone. The week-35 safety follow-up was designated visit V12, and the week-47 end of study was designated visit V13. Of the 25 to 35 treated patients, 62.5% were male and around 40% were female, and a mean age of 40.4 years was recorded. Peripheral blood samples were drawn at six visits, namely V03 (baseline), V05, V07, V10, V12 and V13. Overall study outcomes, separate from this receptor: The authors stated that sample limitations prevented analyses of patient blood samples from being reproduced. Pseudoprogression seemed to be unrelated to changes in the top peripheral T cell clonotypes found by TCRB sequencing. Availability determined which PBMC samples were chosen for TCRB deep sequencing. Vaccine-induced immune responses across multiple MHC alleles were detected in about 92% of patients.

The CDR3 spans 16 residues, from the cysteine through the phenylalanine. The DNA shown is the 48-base CDR3, in frame from base 1. The germline V end is reduced by 0 bases and the J end by 1 base; junction bases left unmatched: 0. According to the germline V gene, CDR1 reads LGHNT and CDR2 reads FRNRAP. Sample time point, as interpreted from the label and publication: week 35, safety follow-up. A 20-mer mutant IDH1 peptide at 300 micrograms in Montanide made up each vaccine dose, which was injected subcutaneously together with topical imiquimod. Patients received eight vaccinations in weeks 1, 3, 5, 7, 11, 15, 19 and 23, corresponding to visits V03 through V10. All donors had newly diagnosed IDH1-mutant astrocytomas of WHO grade 3 or 4 that showed loss of nuclear ATRX. The samples were drawn from NOA16, a multicentre, single-arm, open-label phase I trial in Germany that tested a mutant IDH1 peptide vaccine in humans for the first time. Genomic DNA for TCRB sequencing was isolated from EDTA blood with the DNeasy Blood and Tissue Kit.

The library relied on the immunoSEQ multiplex PCR assay. Following the manufacturer's protocol, the hsTCRB Kit was used to amplify rearranged TCR beta chain sequences. An Illumina MiSeq was used to sequence the TCRB libraries. The study's processing was this. Demultiplexing, trimming and gene mapping were performed with the kit vendor's proprietary platform. TCRdb re-hosts the immuneACCESS table, in-frame sequences only. Its copies lack some clones; in the studies checked, an unresolved V gene accounts for under half of them, and the cause for the rest is not known. V, J and clone size are taken as reported in that table, and D and trimming were inferred from the DNA itself. Across this sample there are roughly 52,000 clones, with 76% seen only once. The top ten constitute 9.5% to 15% of the sample. As to this clone: The antigen it recognizes is unknown. Base qualities were left out, and no much larger clone turns up one base away.

The sequenced sample was PBMCs, obtained from a glioma patient whose treatment included an IDH1 peptide vaccine. This clonotype originated in a man in his forties with glioma. The chain is made from TRBV12-5 and TRBJ2-1, and 10 junctional nucleotides match TRBD2. The DNA sequence reads TGTGCTAGTGGTTTGGTGACTAGCGGGTCCTACAATGAGCAGTTCTTC. Its protein is CASGLVTSGSYNEQFF.